The 11 T cell receptor beta chains below were found in one sample sequenced in a study of PD-1 blockade in classical Hodgkin lymphoma. Sequenced by immunoSEQ multiplex PCR; TCRdb stores in-frame clones only, minus some. Of tens of thousands of clones listed, 88% are singletons. This sample's time point: cycle 4 day 1 (C4D1), after 6 weeks of nivolumab. Relapse was seen in all patients after autologous stem cell transplantation, and brentuximab vedotin exposure was variable. Sample: peripheral blood mononuclear cells (PBMCs), taken before the fourth cycle of nivolumab. These receptors were obtained from a human donor with classical Hodgkin lymphoma.

The V gene is TRBV6-5, the J gene TRBJ2-2, with D tentatively TRBD1 (6 bases). Trimming removed 10 bases at V and 4 bases at J, with 13 bases between. Germline CDR1 reads MNHEY; CDR2 reads SVGAGI. The CDR3 covers 13 residues. The CDR3 sequence is CATRRTATGELFF. The CDR3 bases are TGTGCCACCCGTCGGACAGCCACCGGGGAGCTGTTTTTT.

The CDR3 bases are TGTGCCAGCAGGACATGGGACGGGACCTACGAGCAGTACTTC. Translation: CASRTWDGTYEQYF. The chain combines TRBV6-6 with TRBJ2-7; D might be TRBD1 or TRBD2, each matching 5 bases. Trimming stripped 6 bases from V and 2 bases from J, with 14 bases between. CDR3 length: 14 residues. From germline, CDR1 is MNHNY and CDR2 SVGAGI (reference sequence).

The CDR3 protein is CASSEGSNSGETQYF. The CDR3 bases are TGCGCCAGCAGCGAGGGATCTAATTCGGGAGAGACCCAGTACTTC. The rearrangement uses TRBV5-1 and TRBJ2-5, with D possibly matching TRBD2 (5 bases). V was trimmed by 4 bases and J by 4 bases, leaving 17 bases between them. This CDR3 contains 15 residues. From germline, CDR1 is SGHRS and CDR2 YFSETQ.

V gene TRBV7-9 combines with J gene TRBJ2-5, with D hard to call. With 5 bases removed from V and 5 bases from J, the gap between germline ends came to 12 bases. This CDR3 has 13 amino acids. The germline V gene has CDR1 SEHNR and CDR2 FQNEAQ (reference sequence). The CDR3 region is CASSLTVGETQYF. As DNA, the CDR3 is TGTGCCAGCAGCCTTACGGTAGGGGAGACCCAGTACTTC.

The chain carries TRBV6-6 and TRBJ2-7; D unresolved. The CDR3 loop spans 14 amino acids. Trimming took 2 bases from V and 5 from J, leaving 13 bases between them. Germline CDR1 MNHNY, CDR2 SVGAGI (reference sequence). Written as DNA, the CDR3 is TGTGCCAGCAGTTACCAACCCGCATCGGACGAGCAGTACTTC. This encodes CASSYQPASDEQYF.

V usage is TRBV10-3 and J usage is TRBJ1-4; 9 bases match TRBD1. The CDR3 has 15 amino acids. Per germline, CDR1 ENHRY and CDR2 SYGVKD. The V gene end was trimmed by 6 bases and the J gene end by 7 bases; junction bases not matched to a gene: 9. In nucleotides, the CDR3 is TGTGCCATCAGCTTACAGGGGGCGCCGGGTGAAAAACTGTTTTTT. It codes for CAISLQGAPGEKLFF.

The rearrangement uses TRBV27 and TRBJ2-5; the D call may be TRBD1 or TRBD2 (5 bases each). The CDR3 has 13 residues. Germline lookup yields CDR1 MNHEY and CDR2 SMNVEV (reference sequence). The V end lost 6 bases, the J end lost 3 bases, and 11 bases lay between the germline ends. The CDR3 reads CASSSWDEETQYF. The CDR3, as DNA: TGTGCCAGCAGCTCCTGGGACGAAGAGACCCAGTACTTC.

The chain is built from TRBV5-6 and TRBJ2-7; D is undetermined. V gave up 0 bases and J gave up 1 base, with 14 bases separating them. This CDR3 comprises 16 residues. In germline, CDR1 is SGHDT, CDR2 YYEEEE. CDR3 bases: TGTGCCAGCAGCTTGGACGGCACCTTCTTATCCTACGAGCAGTACTTC. Translated, it gives CASSLDGTFLSYEQYF.

V is TRBV19 and J is TRBJ1-6, with D possibly TRBD1 on 5 matching bases. CDR3 size: 16 residues. From germline, CDR1 is LNHDA and CDR2 SQIVND (reference sequence). V lost 2 bases and J lost 4, with 12 bases in between. CDR3 in DNA: TGTGCCAGTAGTATATCAGGGAGGTCGTATAATTCACCCCTCCACTTT. Translating gives CASSISGRSYNSPLHF. The full variable domain, completed using reference TRBV19 and TRBJ1-6, is DGGITQSPKYLFRKEGQNVTLSCEQNLNHDAMYWYRQDPGQGLRLIYYSQIVNDFQKGDIAEGYSVSREKKESFPLTVTSAQKNPTAFYLCASSISGRSYNSPLHFGNGTRLTVT.

This clone was detected only a few times. The V gene is TRBV5-4, the J gene TRBJ1-2, with a tentative D call TRBD1 (5 bases). Trimming removed 4 bases from V and 8 bases from J, with 18 bases in between. This CDR3 is built from 14 residues. Germline CDR1 and CDR2: SGHNT and YYREEE (reference sequence). CDR3 bases: TGTGCCAGCAGCGAAGGGACGCTGGTCGGGGGCTACACCTTC. It specifies CASSEGTLVGGYTF.

In this sample, this clone is medium-sized (0.01 to 0.1%). This sequence joins TRBV7-9 and TRBJ1-5; 9 bases map to TRBD1. The junction had 6 bases not matched to a gene; V was cut back by 4 bases and J by 5 bases. This CDR3 has 15 amino acids. Germline V gene lookup returns CDR1 SEHNR and CDR2 FQNEAQ (reference sequence). The CDR3 reads CASSWTGAGDQPQHF. The CDR3 nucleotides are TGTGCCAGCAGCTGGACAGGGGCCGGGGATCAGCCCCAGCATTTT.